These T cell receptor beta chains were read from a single sample in a study of T cell repertoires in cytomegalovirus infection. TCRdb re-called the reads with MiXCR, one entry per CDR3 protein. The table records about 310,000 distinct CDR3 sequences, 15% to 20% of them present only once. Sequencing used PBMCs. The receptors stem from a human donor in good health (CMV status not recorded). Some clones in this sample may be carry-over from other donors' samples. CDR3s include the opening cysteine and the closing phenylalanine or tryptophan. The D gene is left open where the match is weak. Clone size is given for some rows only: seen once, a few or many times, or a class if the clone is expanded.

d_gene: -; j_gene: TRBJ1-1; v_gene: TRBV4-1; abundance: -; CDR3aa: CASSLNGANTEAFF; CDR3nt: TGCGCCAGCAGCTTAAATGGGGCGAACACTGAAGCTTTCTTT
d_gene: -; j_gene: TRBJ2-5; v_gene: TRBV20-1; abundance: -; CDR3aa: CSARRETQYF; CDR3nt: TGCAGTGCTAGGAGAGAGACCCAGTACTTC
d_gene: TRBD1; j_gene: TRBJ2-2; v_gene: TRBV12-3/TRBV12-4; abundance: once; CDR3aa: CASSLDRPTEELFF; CDR3nt: TGTGCCAGCAGTTTGGACAGGCCCACCGAGGAGCTGTTTTTT
d_gene: -; j_gene: TRBJ2-7; v_gene: TRBV5-1; abundance: -; CDR3aa: CASSLGDLQYSYEQYF; CDR3nt: TGCGCCAGCAGCTTGGGGGACTTGCAGTACTCCTACGAGCAGTACTTC
d_gene: TRBD2; j_gene: TRBJ2-5; v_gene: TRBV7-7; abundance: -; CDR3aa: CASSPTGGGRTQYF; CDR3nt: TGTGCTAGCAGCCCAACGGGGGGTGGGAGGACCCAGTACTTC
d_gene: -; j_gene: TRBJ2-5; v_gene: TRBV5-1; abundance: few; CDR3aa: CASSQGERPTKRETQYF; CDR3nt: TGCGCCAGCAGCCAAGGGGAGAGACCCACTAAGAGGGAGACCCAGTACTTC
d_gene: -; j_gene: TRBJ2-4; v_gene: TRBV7-2; abundance: many; CDR3aa: CASSPHRDSAKNIQYF; CDR3nt: TGTGCCAGCAGCCCCCACAGGGATTCAGCCAAAAACATTCAGTACTTC
d_gene: TRBD1; j_gene: TRBJ2-2; v_gene: TRBV7-9; abundance: many; CDR3aa: CASSLNPLGQGVGELFF; CDR3nt: TGTGCCAGCAGCTTAAATCCCCTGGGACAGGGGGTCGGGGAGCTGTTTTTT
d_gene: -; j_gene: TRBJ1-1; v_gene: TRBV20-1; abundance: -; CDR3aa: CSARDRSGRRNEAFF; CDR3nt: TGCAGTGCTAGAGATCGGTCAGGGAGGAGGAATGAAGCTTTCTTT
d_gene: -; j_gene: TRBJ2-1; v_gene: TRBV4-2; abundance: few; CDR3aa: CASSRSGTYNNEQFF; CDR3nt: TGTGCCAGCAGCCGATCCGGGACCTATAACAATGAGCAGTTCTTC
d_gene: -; j_gene: TRBJ2-4; v_gene: TRBV20-1; abundance: few; CDR3aa: CSARDIQGGKNIQYF; CDR3nt: TGCAGTGCTAGAGATATTCAGGGTGGCAAAAACATTCAGTACTTC
d_gene: -; j_gene: TRBJ2-5; v_gene: TRBV6-6; abundance: -; CDR3aa: CASTPGETQYF; CDR3nt: TGTGCCAGCACCCCGGGGGAGACCCAGTACTTC
d_gene: -; j_gene: TRBJ2-1; v_gene: TRBV20-1; abundance: few; CDR3aa: CSAPAVLGSWGEQFF; CDR3nt: TGCAGTGCCCCCGCTGTTTTAGGGAGCTGGGGTGAGCAGTTCTTC
d_gene: -; j_gene: TRBJ1-2; v_gene: TRBV4-1; abundance: -; CDR3aa: CASSQDSLSVIYGYTF; CDR3nt: TGCGCCAGCAGCCAAGATTCTCTGTCTGTCATCTATGGCTACACCTTC
d_gene: -; j_gene: TRBJ2-7; v_gene: TRBV7-9; abundance: many; CDR3aa: CASSLASVKGDEQYF; CDR3nt: TGTGCCAGCAGCTTAGCTTCAGTAAAGGGCGACGAGCAGTACTTC
d_gene: -; j_gene: TRBJ2-3; v_gene: TRBV27; abundance: -; CDR3aa: CASSINRDTQYF; CDR3nt: TGTGCCAGCAGTATAAACAGAGATACGCAGTATTTT
d_gene: -; j_gene: TRBJ2-7; v_gene: TRBV7-2; abundance: many; CDR3aa: CASSFGTAAGEQYF; CDR3nt: TGTGCCAGCAGCTTTGGGACAGCGGCGGGAGAGCAGTACTTC
d_gene: -; j_gene: TRBJ1-5; v_gene: TRBV19; abundance: -; CDR3aa: CASSIYYSNQPQHF; CDR3nt: TGTGCCAGTAGTATTTATTATAGCAATCAGCCCCAGCATTTT
d_gene: -; j_gene: TRBJ2-3; v_gene: TRBV25-1; abundance: -; CDR3aa: CASSESRGGGPDTQYF; CDR3nt: TGTGCCAGCAGTGAATCGCGGGGAGGGGGGCCAGATACGCAGTATTTT
d_gene: -; j_gene: TRBJ2-3; v_gene: TRBV6-2/TRBV6-3; abundance: -; CDR3aa: CASSYSIPADTQYF; CDR3nt: TGTGCCAGCAGTTACAGCATACCCGCAGATACGCAGTATTTT
d_gene: -; j_gene: TRBJ1-5; v_gene: TRBV20-1; abundance: many; CDR3aa: CSASRSSYSNQPQHF; CDR3nt: TGCAGTGCTAGCAGATCGAGTTATAGCAATCAGCCCCAGCATTTT
d_gene: -; j_gene: TRBJ1-5; v_gene: TRBV28; abundance: once; CDR3aa: CASSPPGGGRDQPQHF; CDR3nt: TGTGCCAGCAGTCCCCCCGGGGGGGGCAGGGATCAGCCCCAGCATTTT
d_gene: -; j_gene: TRBJ2-3; v_gene: TRBV11-2; abundance: -; CDR3aa: CASSQEGLSTDTQYF; CDR3nt: TGTGCCAGCAGCCAAGAGGGACTTTCCACAGATACGCAGTATTTT